The 10 T cell receptor beta chains below were found in one sample sequenced in a study of neurological immune-mediated disorders. TCRdb used MiXCR to reprocess the 5' RACE reads, holding one entry per CDR3 protein. This repertoire shows 40,000 or so distinct CDR3 sequences, 2% to 3% found once; its top ten account for roughly an eighth. Material: PBMCs. Receptor source: a man aged 25 to 45 with multiple sclerosis.

Many counts were recorded for this clonotype. One end of the junction varies from germline; a read error may be responsible. The chain recombines TRBV20-1 with TRBJ2-7; D perhaps matches TRBD2 (6 bases). Germline loops: CDR1 DFQATT, CDR2 SNEGSKA (reference sequence). The CDR3 consists of 15 residues. DNA of the CDR3: TGCAGTGCTAGAGTCGGAGGTTCGGGAGCGGCCGGTCTCAGCTTC. Translated, it gives CSARVGGSGAAGLSF.

In its sample, this clonotype was seen many times. This chain joins TRBV7-2 and TRBJ2-5, with 7 bases matching TRBD2. V lost 5 bases, J lost 2 bases, and 5 bases stayed unmatched. Germline V gene sequence: CDR1 SGHTA, CDR2 FQGNSA. This CDR3 contains 14 residues. CDR3 region: CASSIPGRQETQYF. CDR3 nucleotide sequence: TGTGCCAGCAGCATACCCGGGAGGCAAGAGACCCAGTACTTC.

This clonotype was detected many times. The J gene is TRBJ1-1, the V gene TRBV20-1, with D unclear. The CDR3 is made up of 12 amino acids. Trimming stripped 2 bases from V and 10 bases from J, with 14 bases between. CDR1 and CDR2 (germline): DFQATT, SNEGSKA (reference sequence). CDR3 loop: CSARMREVGAFF. The CDR3 DNA follows: TGCAGTGCTAGAATGAGAGAGGTGGGAGCTTTCTTT.

Many counts were recorded for this clonotype. The chain links TRBV6-4 to TRBJ2-3; tentatively, D is TRBD2 (5 bases). The germline gives CDR1 MRHNA, CDR2 SNTAGT. The CDR3 is made up of 15 amino acids. Trimming cost V 2 bases and J 4 bases, with 13 bases left between them. CDR3 loop: CASSDTGPGADTQYF. Here the CDR3 DNA reads TGTGCCAGCAGTGACACCGGGCCCGGGGCAGATACGCAGTATTTT.

This clonotype has at least ten counts. The rearrangement uses TRBV3-1 and TRBJ1-5; D possibly corresponds to TRBD1 (6 bases). Germline lookup yields CDR1 LGHDT and CDR2 YNNKEL (reference sequence). V lost 1 base and J lost 2, with 9 bases in between. The CDR3 is 15 amino acids. The CDR3 nucleotides are TGTGCCAGCAGCCAAGGGGGGCTGGGCAATCAGCCCCAGCATTTT. Its protein product is CASSQGGLGNQPQHF.

The table lists this clonotype with many counts. The V call is TRBV20-1, the J call TRBJ1-4, with D maybe TRBD1 (6 bases). The germline V and J ends were trimmed by 1 base and 6 bases, with 15 bases remaining between them. The CDR3 length is 15 residues. Per germline, CDR1 DFQATT and CDR2 SNEGSKA (reference sequence). CDR3 sequence reads: CSARVLGGSDEKLFF. CDR3 sequence (DNA): TGCAGTGCTAGAGTCCTAGGGGGATCGGATGAAAAACTGTTTTTT.

The sample holds many counts of this clonotype. The chain joins TRBV3-1 to TRBJ2-7; D not certain. The V end lost 1 base, the J end lost 2 bases, and 12 bases lay between the germline ends. The germline V gene has CDR1 LGHDT and CDR2 YNNKEL (reference sequence). This CDR3 contains 15 residues. The CDR3 nucleotides are TGTGCCAGCAGCCAAGGGTCTTGGGTAACCTACGAGCAGTACTTC. Translation: CASSQGSWVTYEQYF.

This clonotype was observed many times. V is TRBV7-2 and J is TRBJ2-2; no definite D call. The germline V gene encodes CDR1 SGHTA and CDR2 FQGNSA. CDR3 length equals 15 residues. The V and J ends lost 5 bases and 7 bases respectively, with 17 bases between them. The DNA for the CDR3 is TGTGCCAGCAGCCCCTCCCGGGTGTGGGGCGGGGAGCTGTTTTTT. It codes for CASSPSRVWGGELFF.

This clonotype occurred many times. The chain carries TRBV20-1 and TRBJ1-5, with 7 bases matching TRBD1. The CDR3 spans 14 residues. Trimming took 7 bases from V and 1 from J; bases not matched to a gene: 7. The V gene's germline CDR1 is DFQATT and CDR2 SNEGSKA (reference sequence). The CDR3 region has the DNA TGCAGTGGCGTGACAGGGACGAGCAATCAGCCCCAGCATTTT. It specifies CSGVTGTSNQPQHF.

This clonotype was seen ten or more times. The V call is TRBV5-6, the J call TRBJ1-2; D gene ambiguous. V gave up 4 bases and J gave up 4 bases, with 20 bases separating them. Germline values: CDR1 SGHDT, CDR2 YYEEEE. This CDR3 has 16 residues. DNA of the CDR3: TGTGCCAGCAGCAATGATGGAGCCAGTTCGTTCTATGGCTACACCTTC. Amino acids: CASSNDGASSFYGYTF. Using reference TRBV5-6 and TRBJ1-2 for the parts outside the CDR3, the full variable domain is DAGVTQSPTHLIKTRGQQVTLRCSPKSGHDTVSWYQQALGQGPQFIFQYYEEEERQRGNFPDRFSGHQFPNYSSELNVNALLLGDSALYLCASSNDGASSFYGYTFGSGTRLTVV.